This T cell receptor beta chain was identified during a study of T-cell reconstitution after alpha-beta-depleted transplantation in children. General observations from the study: About two months after transplant, alpha-beta T cells reportedly came from several hundred expanded graft clones. By one year post-transplant, T-cell counts and diversity largely arose from T cells that were newly produced.

Unique molecular identifiers featured in how the TCRbeta library was prepared. MiXCR, run by TCRdb on the PCR reads, gives a single entry per CDR3 protein. The sample consists of 450,000 to 550,000 distinct CDR3 sequences, about 10% of them appearing once. As for this clonotype: Its antigen is as yet unknown.

The origin of this receptor is a female patient aged 2-10 years who had a stem cell transplant for aplastic anemia, so the T cells may come from the graft donor. The sample was PBMCs, mostly from graft donor cells, taken 180 days after TCRalphabeta/CD19-depleted stem cell transplant.

The CDR3 is CASRPSITAGVPQHF. The CDR3 coding sequence is TGCGCCAGCAGACCAAGTATCACAGCCGGAGTGCCCCAGCATTTT. This chain joins TRBV4-1 and TRBJ1-5, with no clear D. The V gene's germline CDR1 is MGHRA and CDR2 YSYEKL. The CDR3 is 15 amino acids. Trimming took 6 bases from V and 9 from J, leaving 21 bases between them.